The 29 T cell receptor beta chains in this list originate from one sample, sequenced in a study of T cell repertoires in cytomegalovirus infection (dated 2019 in TCRdb). These reads were obtained on an Illumina HiSeq 1500. TCRdb reprocessed the public reads (quality trimming at Q25 with fastp, clone calling with MiXCR) and kept in-frame beta chains. Rows with one shared CDR3 protein collapse into an entry with the most common genes and DNA. The sample table records approximately 180,000 distinct CDR3 sequences; about a tenth of these occur just once. The ten largest clones add up to about 4.2% of the sample. Sample: PBMCs. All receptors come from a human donor in good health (CMV status not recorded). Some clones in this sample may be carry-over from other donors' samples.

There are a few counts of this clonotype. The genes are TRBV11-2 and TRBJ2-5; the D gene is possibly TRBD1 (6 bases). Germline V gene sequence: CDR1 SGHAT, CDR2 FQNNGV. V lost 6 bases and J lost 1, with 12 bases in between. CDR3 length equals 14 residues. The CDR3, as DNA: TGTGCCAGCAGACTTGACAGGACCCAAGAGACCCAGTACTTC. Protein sequence: CASRLDRTQETQYF.

At least ten counts were recorded for this clonotype. J is TRBJ1-3 and V is TRBV7-2; D is perhaps TRBD1 (6 bases). Trimming took off 5 bases at V and 0 bases at J, with 14 bases between the two ends. This CDR3 is 16 amino acids long. Germline V gives CDR1 SGHTA, CDR2 FQGNSA. As DNA, the CDR3 is TGTGCCAGCAGCGTGGACAGCGCTTTCTCTGGAAACACCATATATTTT. It translates to CASSVDSAFSGNTIYF.

This clonotype was seen more than once but under ten times. The chain is built from TRBV20-1 and TRBJ2-7; D ambiguous. The CDR3 is 16 amino acids. Trimming took 0 bases from V and 2 from J, leaving 17 bases between them. Germline loops: CDR1 DFQATT, CDR2 SNEGSKA (reference sequence). The CDR3 here is CSARDLYRSDAYEQYF. CDR3 DNA sequence: TGCAGTGCTAGAGATCTTTACCGATCGGATGCCTACGAGCAGTACTTC.

The sample holds many counts of this clonotype. This chain uses TRBV7-9 with TRBJ2-1; 11 bases are a match to TRBD2. The CDR3 extends over 13 amino acids. From germline, CDR1 is SEHNR and CDR2 FQNEAQ (reference sequence). V shed 4 bases, J shed 7 bases, and the junction held 0 bases outside the gene matches. CDR3 DNA sequence: TGTGCCAGCAGCTCTAGCGGGAGGAATGAGCAGTTCTTC. It encodes CASSSSGRNEQFF.

This clonotype was seen more than once but under ten times. The genes are TRBV7-2 and TRBJ2-1, with 7 positions matching TRBD1. Germline V CDR1 and CDR2: SGHTA, FQGNSA. The V segment lost 5 bases and the J segment 6 bases; nucleotides outside the gene matches: 13. The CDR3 has 16 residues. CDR3 sequence reads: CASSGRQGPTVNEQFF. CDR3 sequence (DNA): TGTGCCAGCAGCGGACGACAGGGCCCCACGGTCAATGAGCAGTTCTTC.

This chain connects TRBV19 to TRBJ1-1; maybe TRBD1 (5 bases). The CDR3 length is 15 residues. The germline gives CDR1 LNHDA, CDR2 SQIVND (reference sequence). V was shortened by 4 bases and J by 0 bases, with 12 bases between the two germline ends. In nucleotides, the CDR3 is TGTGCCAGTAGTAGGCAGGGTGGGCTGAACACTGAAGCTTTCTTT. This sequence encodes CASSRQGGLNTEAFF.

The chain is built from TRBV19 and TRBJ1-6; D not certain. The CDR3 covers 19 residues. V was cut by 4 bases and J by 5 bases, with 24 bases left in between. CDR1 is LNHDA, CDR2 SQIVND, per germline (reference sequence). The CDR3 protein is CASSRIRGIASSDNSPLHF. The DNA for the CDR3 is TGTGCCAGTAGTAGAATCCGGGGTATAGCTTCGTCGGATAATTCACCCCTCCACTTT.

This clonotype was seen many times. At one end, the junction sequence differs from germline, possibly due to a read error. J is TRBJ1-2 and V is TRBV11-2, with D uncertain. Looked up from germline, CDR1 is SGHAT and CDR2 is FQNNGV. The CDR3 contains 13 residues. The CDR3 sequence is CASSLAGKYGYTF. The CDR3 coding sequence is TGTGCCAGCAGTTTAGCCGGGAAATATGGCTACACCTTC.

Many counts were recorded for this clonotype. The genes are TRBV12-3 or TRBV12-4 and TRBJ1-1, with a weak D call TRBD1 (5 bases). V lost 6 bases to trimming and J lost 3 bases, with 11 bases between them. The CDR3 covers 13 residues. The CDR3: CASRQDRYTEAFF. Written as DNA, the CDR3 is TGTGCCAGCAGACAAGACAGATACACTGAAGCTTTCTTT.

The rearrangement links TRBV6-2 or TRBV6-3 to TRBJ2-1; 7 bases line up with TRBD1. Per the germline V gene, CDR1 is MNHEY and CDR2 is SVGEGT. The CDR3 covers 14 residues. Unmatched junction bases numbered 4, after V lost 4 bases and J lost 4 bases. CDR3 coding DNA: TGTGCCAGCAGTTGGGGACAGCTGTACAATGAGCAGTTCTTC. Translating it yields CASSWGQLYNEQFF.

The chain is built from TRBV20-1 and TRBJ2-5, with TRBD2 matching over 10 bases. V was clipped by 4 bases and J by 3 bases; unmatched bases: 5. The CDR3 totals 14 residues. Germline V gives CDR1 DFQATT, CDR2 SNEGSKA (reference sequence). DNA for the CDR3: TGCAGTGCTACAAGGACTAGCGGCGAAGAGACCCAGTACTTC. It yields the protein CSATRTSGEETQYF.

This rearrangement joins TRBV7-3 to TRBJ2-4, with 14 bases identical to TRBD2. Unmatched junction bases numbered 17, after V lost 5 bases and J lost 8 bases. The CDR3 length is 19 residues. Germline loops: CDR1 SGHTA, CDR2 FQGTGA. The CDR3 bases are TGTGCCAGCAGCCTAGGACTAGCGGGAGGCCTCGGAAACGGGGACATTCAGTACTTC. This encodes CASSLGLAGGLGNGDIQYF.

In its sample, this clonotype was seen many times. V is TRBV7-2 and J is TRBJ2-5, with D perhaps TRBD2 (5 bases). Trimming left V 5 bases short and J 0 bases short, with 10 bases between. The germline V gene encodes CDR1 SGHTA and CDR2 FQGNSA. The CDR3 spans 14 residues. CDR3 sequence: CASSPLAYQETQYF. The CDR3 nucleotides are TGTGCCAGCAGCCCCTTAGCGTACCAAGAGACCCAGTACTTC.

In this sample, this clonotype turned up many times. The chain uses TRBV7-2 and TRBJ2-7; D unclear. Trimming removed 5 bases from V and 3 bases from J, with 8 bases in between. This CDR3 spans 12 amino acids. Per germline, CDR1 SGHTA and CDR2 FQGNSA. The CDR3 is CASSDDGYEQYF. CDR3 bases: TGTGCCAGCAGCGACGACGGCTACGAGCAGTACTTC.

This clonotype was counted a few times. The chain has TRBV5-6 and TRBJ1-2; D gene uncertain. Germline CDR1 and CDR2: SGHDT and YYEEEE. The CDR3 spans 15 residues. V dropped 4 bases and J dropped 0 bases, with 13 bases sitting between them. This CDR3 reads CASSDGRLTNYGYTF. Written as DNA, the CDR3 is TGTGCCAGCAGCGACGGACGGCTAACTAACTATGGCTACACCTTC.

This clonotype has ten or more counts. The chain links TRBV6-2 or TRBV6-3 to TRBJ2-7; TRBD2 matches 8 bases. In germline, CDR1 is MNHEY, CDR2 SVGEGT. J lost 0 bases, V lost 2 bases, and 9 bases had no gene match. CDR3 size: 17 residues. The CDR3 loop is CASSYRVTGGPSYEQYF. The DNA for the CDR3 is TGTGCCAGCAGTTACAGGGTGACGGGAGGGCCCTCCTACGAGCAGTACTTC.

In this sample, this clonotype turned up many times. J is TRBJ1-5 and V is TRBV5-6; tentatively, D is TRBD1 (5 bases). The CDR3 loop spans 17 amino acids. Deletions cut 1 base from V and 4 bases from J, with 18 bases between. Germline lookup yields CDR1 SGHDT and CDR2 YYEEEE. CDR3: CASSLNGGAGRNQPQHF. CDR3 DNA sequence: TGTGCCAGCAGCTTGAACGGGGGAGCGGGAAGGAATCAGCCCCAGCATTTT.

This clonotype was counted a few times. The chain couples TRBV20-1 to TRBJ2-2; D not certain. CDR1 is DFQATT and CDR2 is SNEGSKA in the germline V gene (reference sequence). V lost 2 bases, J lost 8 bases, and 6 bases lay in between. The length of the CDR3 is 11 residues. CDR3 nucleotide sequence: TGCAGTGCTAGAACGTCGGGGGAGCTGTTTTTT. This encodes CSARTSGELFF.

This clonotype turned up a few times. V and J are TRBV7-8 and TRBJ1-2; D is perhaps TRBD1 (6 bases). The V and J ends lost 4 bases and 6 bases respectively, with 15 bases between them. Germline assignment: CDR1 SGHVS and CDR2 FQNEAQ. This CDR3 contains 14 residues. The CDR3 loop reads CASSSRTASHGYTF. DNA of the CDR3: TGTGCCAGCAGCTCGAGGACAGCCTCCCATGGCTACACCTTC.

This clonotype was seen more than once but under ten times. This chain connects TRBV5-5 to TRBJ2-2; 8 bases fit TRBD2. Trimming removed 2 bases from V and 5 bases from J; junction bases left unmatched: 8. CDR3 length: 16 amino acids. Germline CDR1 and CDR2: SGHKS and YYEKEE (reference sequence). CDR3 coding DNA: TGTGCCAGCAGCTTTGCAGCGGGAGATTGGACCGGGGAGCTGTTTTTT. This translates into CASSFAAGDWTGELFF.

Many counts were recorded for this clonotype. The chain combines TRBV7-2 with TRBJ1-3; no definite D call. CDR1 SGHTA and CDR2 FQGNSA come from the germline V gene. Trimming left V 1 base short and J 5 bases short, with 6 bases between. The CDR3 extends over 13 amino acids. The CDR3 region is CASSLDGRNTIYF. The CDR3 DNA reads TGTGCCAGCAGCTTAGATGGTAGAAACACCATATATTTT. The variable domain in full, completed from reference TRBV7-2 and TRBJ1-3, reads GAGVSQSPSNKVTEKGKDVELRCDPISGHTALYWYRQSLGQGLEFLIYFQGNSAPDKSGLPSDRFSAERTGGSVSTLTIQRTQQEDSAVYLCASSLDGRNTIYFGEGSWLTVV.

This clonotype showed up just a few times. V and J are TRBV2 and TRBJ1-2; 9 bases are shared with TRBD1. CDR1 is SNHLY and CDR2 is FYNNEI in the germline V gene. V dropped 5 bases and J dropped 4; count of bases not matched to a gene: 5. The CDR3 consists of 14 residues. As DNA, the CDR3 is TGTGCCAGCAGTAGCTACAGGGGGCCCTATGGCTACACCTTC. Encoded protein: CASSSYRGPYGYTF.

This clonotype was counted many times. The chain has TRBV28 and TRBJ1-1; tentative D call: TRBD1 (6 bases). V shed 10 bases and J shed 4 bases, with 16 bases lying between them. The CDR3 is 13 amino acids. Germline V gives CDR1 MDHEN, CDR2 SYDVKM. In DNA, the CDR3 is TGTGCCACCACAGGAGGGGGGCGCACTGAAGCTTTCTTT. It translates to CATTGGGRTEAFF.

This clonotype was picked up many times. The chain has TRBV7-9 and TRBJ2-3; 8 nucleotides line up with TRBD2. The length of the CDR3 is 17 residues. Looked up from germline, CDR1 is SEHNR and CDR2 is FQNEAQ (reference sequence). Trimming removed 1 base from V and 4 bases from J; junction bases left unmatched: 10. CDR3 protein: CASSLVFRLASPDTQYF. CDR3 in DNA: TGTGCCAGCAGCTTAGTTTTCAGACTAGCGAGTCCAGATACGCAGTATTTT.

The rearrangement uses TRBV2 and TRBJ1-2, with D unresolved. With 6 bases removed from V and 7 bases from J, the gap between germline ends came to 15 bases. The CDR3 totals 13 residues. Germline V gene data show CDR1 as SNHLY and CDR2 as FYNNEI. DNA of the CDR3: TGTGCCAGCAGCGTCCTACCGGGAGGTGGCTACACCTTC. Residues: CASSVLPGGGYTF.

The table lists this clonotype with many counts. The chain joins TRBV7-8 to TRBJ2-3, with no clear D. V lost 2 bases and J 4 bases, leaving 19 bases between the germline ends. In germline, CDR1 is SGHVS, CDR2 FQNEAQ. The length of the CDR3 is 17 residues. In nucleotides, the CDR3 is TGTGCCAGCAGCTTAATTTATGGGTCTGAGGTGCCAGATACGCAGTATTTT. It yields the protein CASSLIYGSEVPDTQYF.

This clonotype has ten or more counts. CDR3 coding DNA: TGTGCCAGCAGCCCAACTAGCGGGAGGGGATATGAGCAGTTCTTC. Residues: CASSPTSGRGYEQFF. The chain couples TRBV7-9 to TRBJ2-1; 13 positions match TRBD2. Losses at the gene ends were 5 bases for V and 8 bases for J; bases not matched to a gene: 6. This CDR3 is built from 15 residues. Germline CDR1 and CDR2: SEHNR and FQNEAQ (reference sequence).

This clonotype has at least ten counts. This chain links TRBV7-9 with TRBJ1-2; no firm D call. This CDR3 has 13 residues. Germline V gives CDR1 SEHNR, CDR2 FQNEAQ (reference sequence). V lost 1 base to trimming and J lost 8 bases, with 11 bases between them. CDR3 loop: CASSLDSKEGYTF. The CDR3 nucleotides read TGTGCCAGCAGCTTAGATTCGAAGGAAGGCTACACCTTC.

This clonotype is labeled medium-sized. Here the CDR3 DNA reads TGTGCCAGCAGAATCACACGTAACACTGAAGCTTTCTTT. As protein: CASRITRNTEAFF. The V gene is TRBV7-2, the J gene TRBJ1-1; D unresolved. The CDR3 extends over 13 amino acids. Germline lookup yields CDR1 SGHTA and CDR2 FQGNSA. Trimming left V 6 bases short and J 2 bases short, with 10 bases between.